This T cell receptor beta chain comes out of a study of blood T cell repertoires in COVID-19. Overall study: Collection of acute and convalescent COVID-19 samples took place in the United States, Italy and Spain.

CDR3 length equals 15 residues. V lost 4 bases to trimming and J lost 5 bases; unmatched junction nucleotides: 7. CDR1 is MGHDK and CDR2 is SYGVNS in the germline V gene. Original processing methods: Nucleated cell counts were estimated from reference gene primer amplification. Assay: immunoSEQ multiplex PCR; the TCRdb copy retains only in-frame clones and omits some. D and trimming come from the DNA, and the V and J calls and clone size come from that table. The profile shows about 60,000 clones, 80% to 90% of them singletons. The receptor's source is a man in his 60s with acute or convalescent COVID-19. Sequencing was performed on peripheral blood. The gene calls are TRBV25-1 and TRBJ2-5; 10 nucleotides match TRBD1. The CDR3 here is CASSGWTGGWETQYF. DNA of the CDR3: TGTGCCAGCAGTGGGTGGACAGGGGGATGGGAGACCCAGTACTTC. Full variable domain (remainder filled in from reference TRBV25-1 and TRBJ2-5): EADIYQTPRYLVIGTGKKITLECSQTMGHDKMYWYQQDPGMELHLIHYSYGVNSTEKGDLSSESTVSRIRTEHFPLTLESARPSHTSQYLCASSGWTGGWETQYFGPGTRLLVL.